Listed below are T cell receptor beta chains from one sample, sequenced in a study of T cell responses to AZD1222 COVID-19 vaccine. Profiling relied on immunoSEQ multiplex PCR, and the TCRdb table lists in-frame clones only, not all of them. The table lists about 120,000 clones, about 92% of them singletons, with approximately 5% in the top ten. This material consisted of peripheral blood, taken 28 days after the second AZD1222 dose. The receptors stem from an adult who received the AZD1222 COVID-19 vaccine. Both conserved end residues are part of each CDR3. Each record gives: V gene, J gene, D gene, clone size, CDR3 protein, CDR3 DNA. D genes are given only for firm matches. Clone size, where shown, is once, few, many, or a class for clones that have expanded.

V gene: TRBV12-3/TRBV12-4; J gene: TRBJ1-2; D gene: NA; clone size: NA; CDR3 protein: CASGDEFNYGYTF; CDR3 DNA: TGTGCCAGCGGTGATGAATTTAACTATGGCTACACCTTC
V gene: TRBV5-6; J gene: TRBJ1-3; D gene: NA; clone size: NA; CDR3 protein: CASSLTGNTIYF; CDR3 DNA: TGTGCCAGCAGCTTGACTGGAAACACCATATATTTT
V gene: TRBV7-2; J gene: TRBJ1-2; D gene: NA; clone size: NA; CDR3 protein: CASSLTPGDLLYGYTF; CDR3 DNA: TGTGCCAGCAGCTTGACCCCGGGGGATCTTCTTTATGGCTACACCTTC
V gene: TRBV10-3; J gene: TRBJ1-5; D gene: NA; clone size: NA; CDR3 protein: CATTGTGDNQPQHF; CDR3 DNA: TGTGCCACCACCGGGACGGGGGACAATCAGCCCCAGCATTTT
V gene: TRBV29-1; J gene: TRBJ2-7; D gene: TRBD1; clone size: NA; CDR3 protein: CSVARSRDRSYEQYF; CDR3 DNA: TGCAGCGTTGCAAGGAGCCGGGACAGGTCATACGAGCAGTACTTC
V gene: TRBV7-3; J gene: TRBJ2-2; D gene: NA; clone size: once; CDR3 protein: CASSPPRPWDGELFF; CDR3 DNA: TGTGCCAGCAGCCCCCCCCGCCCTTGGGACGGGGAGCTGTTTTTT
V gene: TRBV19; J gene: TRBJ1-5; D gene: NA; clone size: NA; CDR3 protein: CASSQTWGDQPQHF; CDR3 DNA: TGTGCCAGTAGTCAGACCTGGGGGGATCAGCCCCAGCATTTT
V gene: TRBV5-1; J gene: TRBJ2-5; D gene: TRBD2; clone size: NA; CDR3 protein: CASSLGTSGTGGETQYF; CDR3 DNA: TGCGCCAGCAGCCTCGGGACTAGCGGGACTGGGGGGGAGACCCAGTACTTC
V gene: TRBV3-1/TRBV3-2; J gene: TRBJ1-2; D gene: NA; clone size: NA; CDR3 protein: CASSQEGTIYGYTF; CDR3 DNA: TGTGCCAGCAGCCAAGAGGGGACTATCTATGGCTACACCTTC
V gene: TRBV6-2/TRBV6-3; J gene: TRBJ1-1; D gene: NA; clone size: once; CDR3 protein: CASSRSMPRVEAFF; CDR3 DNA: TGTGCCAGCAGTCGGTCAATGCCCCGGGTTGAAGCTTTCTTT
V gene: TRBV7-8; J gene: TRBJ1-5; D gene: NA; clone size: NA; CDR3 protein: CASSPVSQANQPQHF; CDR3 DNA: TGTGCCAGCAGCCCCGTCTCCCAGGCGAATCAGCCCCAGCATTTT
V gene: TRBV7-8; J gene: TRBJ2-7; D gene: NA; clone size: NA; CDR3 protein: CASSLDRTNYEQYF; CDR3 DNA: TGTGCCAGCAGCTTAGACAGGACGAACTACGAGCAGTACTTC
V gene: TRBV18; J gene: TRBJ1-5; D gene: NA; clone size: NA; CDR3 protein: CASSHTSGSLNQPQHF; CDR3 DNA: TGTGCCAGCTCCCACACAAGCGGGAGCCTCAATCAGCCCCAGCATTTT
V gene: TRBV9; J gene: TRBJ2-7; D gene: NA; clone size: NA; CDR3 protein: CASSVRPSDSLTDEQYF; CDR3 DNA: TGTGCCAGCAGCGTAAGGCCTTCGGACAGCTTAACTGACGAGCAGTACTTC
V gene: TRBV6-2/TRBV6-3; J gene: TRBJ2-7; D gene: NA; clone size: NA; CDR3 protein: CASSRDHYEQYF; CDR3 DNA: TGTGCCAGCAGTAGGGACCACTACGAGCAGTACTTC
V gene: TRBV19; J gene: TRBJ2-5; D gene: TRBD2; clone size: NA; CDR3 protein: CASSQSGTQETQYF; CDR3 DNA: TGTGCCAGTAGCCAAAGCGGGACTCAAGAGACCCAGTACTTC
V gene: TRBV27; J gene: TRBJ1-1; D gene: TRBD1; clone size: NA; CDR3 protein: CASRPAGGQGGAEAFF; CDR3 DNA: TGTGCCAGCAGGCCGGCAGGGGGCCAGGGAGGCGCTGAAGCTTTCTTT
V gene: TRBV5-8; J gene: TRBJ2-7; D gene: NA; clone size: NA; CDR3 protein: CASSLSEGSAYEQYF; CDR3 DNA: TGTGCCAGCAGCTTGTCCGAAGGATCCGCCTACGAGCAGTACTTC
V gene: TRBV3-1/TRBV3-2; J gene: TRBJ1-2; D gene: NA; clone size: NA; CDR3 protein: CASSPWGRRDYGYTF; CDR3 DNA: TGTGCCAGCAGCCCTTGGGGCAGGAGGGACTATGGCTACACCTTC
V gene: TRBV3-1/TRBV3-2; J gene: TRBJ2-7; D gene: TRBD2; clone size: NA; CDR3 protein: CASSQPPAGGPLGEQYF; CDR3 DNA: TGTGCCAGCAGCCAGCCCCCAGCGGGGGGGCCGCTGGGTGAGCAGTACTTC
V gene: TRBV5-1; J gene: TRBJ2-2; D gene: TRBD2; clone size: NA; CDR3 protein: CASSSGLAGVRTGELFF; CDR3 DNA: TGCGCCAGCAGCTCGGGACTAGCGGGAGTGAGAACCGGGGAGCTGTTTTTT
V gene: TRBV3-1/TRBV3-2; J gene: TRBJ2-1; D gene: NA; clone size: NA; CDR3 protein: CASSQRTGYNEQFF; CDR3 DNA: TGTGCCAGCAGCCAAAGGACTGGCTACAATGAGCAGTTCTTC
V gene: TRBV18; J gene: TRBJ2-3; D gene: NA; clone size: NA; CDR3 protein: CASSQRADTQYF; CDR3 DNA: TGTGCCAGCTCACAGCGGGCAGATACGCAGTATTTT
V gene: TRBV19; J gene: TRBJ1-5; D gene: NA; clone size: NA; CDR3 protein: CASSLAWGQPQHF; CDR3 DNA: TGTGCCAGTAGCCTCGCGTGGGGTCAGCCCCAGCATTTT
V gene: TRBV5-1; J gene: TRBJ1-1; D gene: NA; clone size: NA; CDR3 protein: CASSLGGLRAEAFF; CDR3 DNA: TGCGCCAGCAGCTTGGGGGGACTTCGGGCTGAAGCTTTCTTT
V gene: TRBV5-1; J gene: TRBJ1-1; D gene: NA; clone size: NA; CDR3 protein: CASSLVPNTEAFF; CDR3 DNA: TGCGCCAGCAGCTTGGTACCTAACACTGAAGCTTTCTTT
V gene: TRBV23-1; J gene: TRBJ2-5; D gene: NA; clone size: NA; CDR3 protein: CASSQSARKRYQETQYF; CDR3 DNA: TGCGCCAGCAGTCAATCTGCACGAAAACGTTACCAAGAGACCCAGTACTTC
V gene: TRBV10-3; J gene: TRBJ1-2; D gene: NA; clone size: NA; CDR3 protein: CAITAGTGYTF; CDR3 DNA: TGTGCCATCACCGCGGGAACGGGCTACACCTTC
V gene: TRBV5-3; J gene: TRBJ1-1; D gene: NA; clone size: NA; CDR3 protein: CARSLAGIIGGEAFF; CDR3 DNA: TGTGCCAGAAGCTTGGCGGGTATCATAGGCGGTGAAGCTTTCTTT
V gene: TRBV6-5; J gene: TRBJ2-2; D gene: NA; clone size: NA; CDR3 protein: CASSYVNTGELFF; CDR3 DNA: TGTGCCAGCAGTTACGTCAACACCGGGGAGCTGTTTTTT
V gene: TRBV6-5; J gene: TRBJ1-1; D gene: NA; clone size: NA; CDR3 protein: CATYTEGIAEAFF; CDR3 DNA: TGTGCCACCTACACGGAGGGGATCGCTGAAGCTTTCTTT
V gene: TRBV7-2; J gene: TRBJ2-3; D gene: TRBD2; clone size: NA; CDR3 protein: CASSLVSGGAADTQYF; CDR3 DNA: TGTGCCAGCAGCTTAGTCAGCGGGGGGGCGGCGGATACGCAGTATTTT
V gene: TRBV5-1; J gene: TRBJ1-4; D gene: NA; clone size: NA; CDR3 protein: CASSPGTYTTNEKLFF; CDR3 DNA: TGCGCCAGCAGCCCCGGGACATACACAACTAATGAAAAACTGTTTTTT
V gene: TRBV15; J gene: TRBJ2-7; D gene: NA; clone size: once; CDR3 protein: CATSREGLSSEQYF; CDR3 DNA: TGTGCCACCAGCAGAGAAGGTCTCAGTTCCGAGCAGTACTTC
V gene: TRBV5-4; J gene: TRBJ1-6; D gene: NA; clone size: NA; CDR3 protein: CASSSQGISNSPLHF; CDR3 DNA: TGTGCCAGCAGCTCCCAGGGGATAAGTAATTCACCCCTCCACTTT
V gene: TRBV11-2; J gene: TRBJ2-1; D gene: NA; clone size: NA; CDR3 protein: CASSLSLPGSEQFF; CDR3 DNA: TGTGCCAGCAGCTTAAGCCTCCCAGGGTCTGAGCAGTTCTTC
V gene: TRBV19; J gene: TRBJ2-2; D gene: NA; clone size: NA; CDR3 protein: CASIPGGGTTGELFF; CDR3 DNA: TGTGCCAGTATCCCTGGTGGAGGGACCACCGGGGAGCTGTTTTTT
V gene: TRBV5-4; J gene: TRBJ1-1; D gene: NA; clone size: NA; CDR3 protein: CASSLEMNTEAFF; CDR3 DNA: TGTGCCAGCAGCTTGGAAATGAACACTGAAGCTTTCTTT
V gene: TRBV7-9; J gene: TRBJ2-7; D gene: NA; clone size: NA; CDR3 protein: CASSSPSAPSSGEQYF; CDR3 DNA: TGTGCCAGCAGCTCGCCGTCTGCCCCTTCTTCGGGCGAGCAGTACTTC
V gene: TRBV4-3; J gene: TRBJ1-5; D gene: NA; clone size: NA; CDR3 protein: CASSQDGDQPQHF; CDR3 DNA: TGCGCCAGCAGCCAAGATGGGGATCAGCCCCAGCATTTT
V gene: TRBV12-3/TRBV12-4; J gene: TRBJ1-1; D gene: NA; clone size: NA; CDR3 protein: CASSYTESTEAFF; CDR3 DNA: TGTGCCAGCAGTTATACAGAGAGCACTGAAGCTTTCTTT
V gene: TRBV28; J gene: TRBJ2-7; D gene: TRBD2; clone size: NA; CDR3 protein: CASSLGGQGSEQYF; CDR3 DNA: TGTGCCAGCAGTTTGGGAGGGCAGGGTAGCGAGCAGTACTTC
V gene: TRBV27; J gene: TRBJ1-2; D gene: TRBD1; clone size: NA; CDR3 protein: CASSPDRLEGYTF; CDR3 DNA: TGTGCCAGCAGCCCGGACAGGCTCGAAGGCTACACCTTC
V gene: TRBV5-8; J gene: TRBJ2-3; D gene: TRBD1; clone size: NA; CDR3 protein: CASSLRTGSTDTQYF; CDR3 DNA: TGTGCCAGCAGCCTCCGGACAGGTAGCACAGATACGCAGTATTTT
V gene: TRBV7-6; J gene: TRBJ1-2; D gene: NA; clone size: NA; CDR3 protein: CASSSGGPNYGYTF; CDR3 DNA: TGTGCCAGCAGCTCCGGGGGGCCTAACTATGGCTACACCTTC
V gene: TRBV19; J gene: TRBJ1-2; D gene: TRBD1; clone size: NA; CDR3 protein: CASSSGQGAEGYTF; CDR3 DNA: TGTGCCAGTAGCTCGGGACAGGGGGCCGAAGGCTACACCTTC
V gene: TRBV29-1; J gene: TRBJ2-1; D gene: TRBD2; clone size: NA; CDR3 protein: CSVLRRGGEEQFF; CDR3 DNA: TGCAGCGTACTTCGGCGGGGGGGAGAAGAGCAGTTCTTC
V gene: TRBV7-9; J gene: TRBJ2-7; D gene: NA; clone size: NA; CDR3 protein: CASSPTGQYEQYF; CDR3 DNA: TGTGCCAGCAGCCCGACGGGACAATACGAGCAGTACTTC
V gene: TRBV9; J gene: TRBJ1-4; D gene: NA; clone size: NA; CDR3 protein: CASNSDGYSTLFF; CDR3 DNA: TGTGCCAGCAACTCAGATGGGTATTCTACACTGTTTTTT
V gene: TRBV12-3/TRBV12-4; J gene: TRBJ1-1; D gene: NA; clone size: NA; CDR3 protein: CASSLESRTEAFF; CDR3 DNA: TGTGCCAGCAGTTTAGAGTCGAGGACTGAAGCTTTCTTT
V gene: TRBV24-1; J gene: TRBJ2-1; D gene: TRBD2; clone size: NA; CDR3 protein: CATSEAGSYNEQFF; CDR3 DNA: TGTGCCACCAGTGAAGCGGGGTCCTACAATGAGCAGTTCTTC
V gene: TRBV6-5; J gene: TRBJ1-2; D gene: NA; clone size: NA; CDR3 protein: CASSYTRGAREGYTF; CDR3 DNA: TGTGCCAGCAGTTACACCAGGGGCGCTAGGGAAGGCTACACCTTC
V gene: TRBV30; J gene: TRBJ2-1; D gene: TRBD2; clone size: NA; CDR3 protein: CAWSGIGLAGANYNEQFF; CDR3 DNA: TGTGCCTGGAGTGGGATTGGACTAGCGGGAGCGAACTACAATGAGCAGTTCTTC
V gene: TRBV6-5; J gene: TRBJ1-1; D gene: TRBD1; clone size: once; CDR3 protein: CASSYSYQGGTEAFF; CDR3 DNA: TGTGCCAGCAGTTACTCGTATCAGGGGGGCACTGAAGCTTTCTTT